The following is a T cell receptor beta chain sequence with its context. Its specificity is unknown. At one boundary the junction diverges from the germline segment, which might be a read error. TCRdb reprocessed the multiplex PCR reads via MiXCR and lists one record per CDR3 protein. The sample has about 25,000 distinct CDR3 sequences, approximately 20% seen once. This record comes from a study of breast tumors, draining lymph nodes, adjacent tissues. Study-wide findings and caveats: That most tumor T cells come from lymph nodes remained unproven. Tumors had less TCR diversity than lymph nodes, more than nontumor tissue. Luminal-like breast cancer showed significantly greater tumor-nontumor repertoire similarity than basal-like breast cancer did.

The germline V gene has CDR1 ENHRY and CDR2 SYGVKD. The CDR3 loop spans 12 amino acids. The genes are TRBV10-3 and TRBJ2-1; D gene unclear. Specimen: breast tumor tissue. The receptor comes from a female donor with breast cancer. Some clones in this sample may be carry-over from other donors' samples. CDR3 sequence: CAISESSYELFF. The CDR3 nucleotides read TGTGCCATTAGTGAGTCTTCTTACGAGCTGTTCTTC.